The 23 T cell receptor beta chains listed next were all sequenced from one sample in a study of long-term antiretroviral therapy in people with HIV. Version v3.0 of the immunoSEQ assay ran at survey level. Clones were sequenced by immunoSEQ multiplex PCR, and TCRdb holds only the in-frame ones, with some missing. In the table there are tens of thousands of clones, under 90% of which are singletons. This specimen consisted of unsorted PBMCs, obtained 0.5 years before starting antiretroviral therapy. The receptors originated from a middle-aged man with HIV.

CDR3 region: CASSLGVDYEQYF. The CDR3 nucleotides are TGTGCCAGCAGCTTGGGGGTAGACTACGAGCAGTACTTC. The chain employs TRBV5-4 and TRBJ2-7; D unresolved. This CDR3 is 13 amino acids long. Germline lookup yields CDR1 SGHNT and CDR2 YYREEE (reference sequence). V was shortened by 0 bases and J by 3 bases, with 7 bases between the two germline ends.

The V call is TRBV6-6, the J call TRBJ1-2; no reliable D call. With 0 bases removed from V and 1 base from J, the gap between germline ends came to 12 bases. This CDR3 has 16 residues. Germline CDR1 reads MNHNY; CDR2 reads SVGAGI (reference sequence). Here the CDR3 DNA reads TGTGCCAGCAGTTACTCGAACCGGGAGGGTAACTATGGCTACACCTTC. This sequence encodes CASSYSNREGNYGYTF.

V is TRBV27 and J is TRBJ1-6; D perhaps matches TRBD1 (5 bases). Germline values: CDR1 MNHEY, CDR2 SMNVEV (reference sequence). The ends were cut back, 3 bases at V and 7 bases at J, with 16 bases in the middle. The CDR3 runs 16 residues. The CDR3, as DNA: TGTGCCAGCAGTTTCTCAGGAGGGGCAGGGAATTCACCCCTCCACTTT. It codes for CASSFSGGAGNSPLHF.

J is TRBJ2-1 and V is TRBV11-3, with a tentative D call TRBD2 (6 bases). Germline V gene sequence: CDR1 SGHNT, CDR2 YENEEA. The CDR3 consists of 14 residues. The V gene lost 3 bases and the J gene lost 0 bases, with 6 bases spanning the gap. CDR3 nucleotides: TGTGCCAGCAGCTTGGGAGGCTCCTACAATGAGCAGTTCTTC. This gives the protein CASSLGGSYNEQFF. Combining the CDR3 with reference TRBV11-3 and TRBJ2-1 gives the whole variable domain EAGVVQSPRYKIIEKKQPVAFWCNPISGHNTLYWYLQNLGQGPELLIRYENEEAVDDSQLPKDRFSAERLKGVDSTLKIQPAELGDSAVYLCASSLGGSYNEQFFGPGTRLTVL.

Only one count was recorded for this clone. The rearrangement links TRBV7-9 to TRBJ2-7; 7 bases align to TRBD1. The ends lost 0 bases at V and 1 base at J; junction bases unmatched: 6. The CDR3 consists of 16 residues. CDR1 is SEHNR and CDR2 is FQNEAQ in the germline V gene (reference sequence). CDR3 residues: CASSLALGQISYEQYF. The CDR3 DNA reads as TGTGCCAGCAGCTTAGCGTTGGGACAGATTTCCTACGAGCAGTACTTC.

This clone was counted a few times. The genes are TRBV5-4 and TRBJ2-7, with a tentative D call TRBD2 (5 bases). The CDR3 has 14 residues. Looked up from germline, CDR1 is SGHNT and CDR2 is YYREEE (reference sequence). The V end was cut by 3 bases, the J end by 5 bases, with 15 bases between. CDR3: CASSSADLLNEQYF. In nucleotides, the CDR3 is TGTGCCAGCAGCTCAGCGGACCTTCTGAACGAGCAGTACTTC.

The V call is TRBV5-4, the J call TRBJ1-2, with TRBD1 as a possible D gene (6 bases). CDR1 and CDR2 from the germline V gene are SGHNT and YYREEE (reference sequence). V was cut by 7 bases and J by 2 bases, with 21 bases left in between. CDR3 size: 16 residues. CDR3: CASLQPPGGGNYGYTF. The DNA of the CDR3 is TGTGCCAGCTTACAGCCCCCCGGGGGCGGCAACTATGGCTACACCTTC.

In its sample, this clone is medium-sized. J is TRBJ2-6 and V is TRBV19, with unresolved D. The CDR3 is 16 amino acids. Trimming took 3 bases from V and 2 from J, leaving 11 bases between them. From germline, CDR1 is LNHDA and CDR2 SQIVND (reference sequence). The CDR3 nucleotides are TGTGCCAGTAGTATTCTAACCCAGACTGGGGCCAACGTCCTGACTTTC. This translates into CASSILTQTGANVLTF.

Written as DNA, the CDR3 is TGTGCCAGCAGCAGCGGGACAGGCCCGAACACCGGGGAGCTGTTTTTT. Translation gives CASSSGTGPNTGELFF. The chain uses TRBV5-4 and TRBJ2-2; maybe TRBD1 (8 bases). V dropped 4 bases and J dropped 0 bases, with 13 bases sitting between them. CDR3 length: 16 residues. Germline V CDR1 and CDR2: SGHNT, YYREEE (reference sequence).

The rearrangement links TRBV7-9 to TRBJ1-5, with 7 bases matching TRBD1. The germline V gene has CDR1 SEHNR and CDR2 FQNEAQ (reference sequence). The junction had 1 base not matched to a gene; V was cut back by 3 bases and J by 5 bases. The CDR3 is made up of 13 amino acids. CDR3 amino acids: CASSFQGDQPQHF. The CDR3, as DNA: TGTGCCAGCAGCTTCCAGGGGGATCAGCCCCAGCATTTT.

For the CDR3, the DNA is TGTGCCAGCAGCCTGACAGGCTCCCTTTACACTGAAGCTTTCTTT. Translating gives CASSLTGSLYTEAFF. V and J are TRBV5-5 and TRBJ1-1; TRBD1 might be the D (6 bases). There are 15 residues in the CDR3. Germline values: CDR1 SGHKS, CDR2 YYEKEE (reference sequence). V lost 4 bases and J 3 bases, leaving 16 bases between the germline ends.

This chain joins TRBV27 and TRBJ1-2, with TRBD1 matching 8 bases. The CDR3 extends over 13 amino acids. V lost 4 bases to trimming and J lost 7 bases; unmatched junction nucleotides: 5. CDR1 and CDR2 from the germline V gene are MNHEY and SMNVEV (reference sequence). Written as DNA, the CDR3 is TGTGCCAGCAGTTACGGACAGGGTGGTGGCTACACCTTC. The encoded protein is CASSYGQGGGYTF.

The V and J genes are TRBV28 and TRBJ1-5, with D unclear. V was cut by 7 bases and J by 3 bases, with 7 bases left in between. CDR1 and CDR2 (germline): MDHEN, SYDVKM. CDR3 size: 12 residues. The CDR3 is CASTLLNQPQHF. As DNA, the CDR3 is TGTGCCAGCACCCTCCTCAATCAGCCCCAGCATTTT.

This clone was observed a single time. The chain uses TRBV5-1 and TRBJ2-7; the D is unclear. The CDR3 loop spans 14 amino acids. The germline V gene has CDR1 SGHRS and CDR2 YFSETQ. V dropped 0 bases and J dropped 1 base, with 8 bases sitting between them. The CDR3 region is CASSLAVGSYEQYF. As DNA, the CDR3 is TGCGCCAGCAGCTTGGCAGTGGGATCCTACGAGCAGTACTTC.

This clone was counted once. The V and J genes are TRBV28 and TRBJ2-3; a weak D match, TRBD1 (7 bases). Germline V CDR1 and CDR2: MDHEN, SYDVKM. The CDR3 is 12 residues long. The V gene lost 4 bases and the J gene lost 8 bases, with 10 bases spanning the gap. CDR3 sequence reads: CASSSGGGTQYF. The CDR3 DNA is TGTGCCAGCAGTTCAGGGGGAGGTACGCAGTATTTT.

The V and J genes are TRBV28 and TRBJ2-2; 10 positions match TRBD1. The V gene end was trimmed by 2 bases and the J gene end by 6 bases; junction bases not matched to a gene: 9. This CDR3 has 17 residues. Germline CDR1 MDHEN, CDR2 SYDVKM. CDR3 residues: CASSLDLGGTGAGELFF. CDR3 nucleotide sequence: TGTGCCAGCAGTTTAGACTTGGGGGGGACAGGGGCCGGGGAGCTGTTTTTT.

This rearrangement joins TRBV10-1 to TRBJ1-1, with no clear D. Germline V CDR1 and CDR2: WNHNN, SYGVQD (reference sequence). This CDR3 has 17 amino acids. V was cut by 3 bases and J by 3 bases, with 20 bases left in between. CDR3 amino acids: CASSEGRWGYLDTEAFF. CDR3 in DNA: TGCGCCAGCAGTGAAGGCAGGTGGGGTTATTTGGACACTGAAGCTTTCTTT.

V usage is TRBV7-6 and J usage is TRBJ1-1, with TRBD1 matching 7 bases. Germline V lookup: CDR1 SGHVS, CDR2 FNYEAQ. The CDR3 extends over 14 amino acids. The J segment lost 5 bases and the V segment lost 5 bases, leaving 8 bases of the junction unmatched. This CDR3 is CASSPQGEGTEAFF. CDR3 nucleotide sequence: TGTGCCAGCAGCCCGCAGGGGGAAGGAACTGAAGCTTTCTTT.

V and J are TRBV29-1 and TRBJ2-2; 11 bases align to TRBD2. The germline V gene has CDR1 SQVTM and CDR2 ANQGSEA. V lost 7 bases to trimming and J lost 6 bases; unmatched junction nucleotides: 7. There are 14 residues in the CDR3. CDR3 nucleotides: TGCAGCGCCTATAGCGGGGGGGCCTCCGGGGAGCTGTTTTTT. It specifies CSAYSGGASGELFF.

V gene TRBV7-9 combines with J gene TRBJ1-3, with 7 bases matching TRBD1. V dropped 5 bases and J dropped 9; count of bases not matched to a gene: 16. Germline V lookup: CDR1 SEHNR, CDR2 FQNEAQ (reference sequence). The CDR3 consists of 16 residues. The CDR3 protein is CASSPDPGGALRTIYF. Written as DNA, the CDR3 is TGTGCCAGCAGCCCCGATCCAGGGGGTGCCCTTCGCACCATATATTTT.

The rearrangement uses TRBV5-6 and TRBJ2-3, with D possibly matching TRBD1 (6 bases). CDR1 SGHDT and CDR2 YYEEEE come from the germline V gene. The CDR3 spans 15 residues. The germline V and J ends were trimmed by 0 bases and 4 bases, with 12 bases remaining between them. CDR3 nucleotide sequence: TGTGCCAGCAGCTTGGGGTCAGGGGTCCCAGATACGCAGTATTTT. As protein: CASSLGSGVPDTQYF.

The chain is built from TRBV18 and TRBJ1-4, with 10 positions matching TRBD1. The CDR3 spans 14 residues. The germline gives CDR1 KGHSH, CDR2 LQKENI. Trimming at V came to 4 bases and at J to 8 bases, leaving 4 bases not matched to a gene. The CDR3 DNA reads as TGTGCCAGCTCACTTGGACAGGGGGAAGAAAAACTGTTTTTT. It specifies CASSLGQGEEKLFF.

DNA for the CDR3: TGTGCCAGCAGCTTGTTGGACAGGGGATACGAGCAGTACTTC. It codes for CASSLLDRGYEQYF. V is TRBV5-5 and J is TRBJ2-7, with 9 bases matching TRBD1. The length of the CDR3 is 14 residues. Germline values: CDR1 SGHKS, CDR2 YYEKEE (reference sequence). The trim removed 1 base at V and 4 bases at J, leaving 3 bases unmatched.